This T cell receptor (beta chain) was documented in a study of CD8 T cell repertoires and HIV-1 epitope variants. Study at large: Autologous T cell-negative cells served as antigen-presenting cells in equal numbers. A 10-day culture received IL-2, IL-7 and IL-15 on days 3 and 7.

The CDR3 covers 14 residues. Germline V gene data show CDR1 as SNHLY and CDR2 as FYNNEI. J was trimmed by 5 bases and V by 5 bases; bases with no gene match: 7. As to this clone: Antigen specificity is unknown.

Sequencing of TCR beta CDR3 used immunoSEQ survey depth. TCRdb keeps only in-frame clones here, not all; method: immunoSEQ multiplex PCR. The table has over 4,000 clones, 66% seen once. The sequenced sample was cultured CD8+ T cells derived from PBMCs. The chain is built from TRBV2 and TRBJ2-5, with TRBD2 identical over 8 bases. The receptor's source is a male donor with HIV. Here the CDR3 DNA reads TGTGCCAGCAGTCGATTGACTAGCGCGGAGACCCAGTACTTC. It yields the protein CASSRLTSAETQYF.